This paragraph reports one T cell receptor beta chain. CDR1 SEHNR and CDR2 FQNEAQ come from the germline V gene (reference sequence). CDR3 size: 15 residues. Germline trimming cut 5 bases from V and 4 bases from J; bases unmatched to any gene: 8. These data belong to a study of early T cells in non-severe SARS-CoV-2 infection. Individual cDNA molecules carried attached unique molecular identifiers. MiXCR, applied by TCRdb to the 5' RACE reads, yields one record per CDR3 protein. The sample consists of about 46,000 distinct CDR3 sequences, around a tenth of them appearing once. The rearrangement uses TRBV7-9 and TRBJ2-3; 8 nucleotides align to TRBD2. The sequence was obtained from an adult who was a healthcare worker with PCR-confirmed SARS-CoV-2 infection or an uninfected control (not recorded which). The input for sequencing was whole blood, taken at baseline. Written as DNA, the CDR3 is TGTGCCAGCAGCCTCGGGGGGGCCGGGTCAGATACGCAGTATTTT. Encoded protein: CASSLGGAGSDTQYF.